Below, 18 T cell receptor beta chains from the same sample are listed, as sequenced in a study of T cells in Graves' hyperthyroidism and ophthalmopathy. Amplification targeted TCR beta CDR3 regions from RNA transcripts. The TCR CDR3 first-round RT-PCR relied on the HTBI primer set. TCRdb analysed the multiplex PCR reads with MiXCR anew, one entry per CDR3 protein. The data show approximately 380,000 distinct CDR3 sequences, with approximately 19% seen just once and 3.7% held by the top ten. Sample: blood. The receptors were sampled from a woman younger than 35 with Graves' hyperthyroidism.

This clonotype was seen repeatedly, ten times or more. This sequence joins TRBV6-1 and TRBJ1-1; no clear D gene. Germline V gene lookup returns CDR1 MNHNS and CDR2 SASEGT. The CDR3 contains 13 residues. V was clipped by 6 bases and J by 2 bases, with 10 bases between them. The CDR3 nucleotides read TGTGCCAGCAGCCCCAAAATTAACACTGAAGCTTTCTTT. It is translated as CASSPKINTEAFF.

A note on this clonotype: A much larger clone lies a single base off, so this may be a read error. The V gene is TRBV7-9, the J gene TRBJ1-1; no definite D call. In germline, CDR1 is SEHNR, CDR2 FQNEAQ (reference sequence). CDR3 length: 14 residues. Here the CDR3 reads CVSSLLGSRPEAFF. CDR3 sequence (DNA): TGTGTCAGCAGCTTATTAGGGAGCAGGCCTGAAGCTTTCTTT. Filled out from reference TRBV7-9 and TRBJ1-1, the complete variable domain reads DTGVSQNPRHKITKRGQNVTFRCDPISEHNRLYWYRQTLGQGPEFLTYFQNEAQLEKSRLLSDRFSAERPKGSFSTLEIQRTEQGDSAMYLCVSSLLGSRPEAFFGQGTRLTVV.

This clonotype has ten or more counts. The J gene is TRBJ2-6, the V gene TRBV20-1; unclear D gene. Trimming removed 7 bases at V and 0 bases at J, with 16 bases between. There are 16 residues in the CDR3. In germline, CDR1 is DFQATT, CDR2 SNEGSKA (reference sequence). Here the CDR3 DNA reads TGCAGTGTTCTAGGTACCGGAAGCTCTGGGGCCAACGTCCTGACTTTC. Its translation is CSVLGTGSSGANVLTF.

This clonotype was seen repeatedly, ten times or more. This rearrangement joins TRBV6-2 or TRBV6-3 to TRBJ2-5; D gene ambiguous. V was cut by 6 bases and J by 7 bases, with 15 bases left in between. Per germline, CDR1 MNHEY and CDR2 SVGEGT. The CDR3 consists of 13 residues. CDR3 region: CASSSSLQVTQYF. The CDR3 DNA sequence: TGTGCCAGCAGCTCGAGCCTCCAGGTGACCCAGTACTTC.

At least ten counts were recorded for this clonotype. The chain carries TRBV19 and TRBJ2-2; a weak D match, TRBD1 (5 bases). CDR3 length: 18 amino acids. CDR1 and CDR2 (germline): LNHDA, SQIVND (reference sequence). Trimming cost V 6 bases and J 3 bases, with 23 bases left between them. The CDR3 region has the DNA TGTGCCAGTAGCCCTACAACCGTGGCAGGGCCACACACCGGGGAGCTGTTTTTT. Translating gives CASSPTTVAGPHTGELFF.

This clonotype was counted only a few times. The junction departs from the called germline gene at one end, perhaps through a read error. The rearrangement joins TRBV18 to TRBJ1-5, with D perhaps matching TRBD1 (6 bases). Germline V lookup: CDR1 KGHSH, CDR2 LQKENI. This CDR3 has 15 residues. The CDR3 DNA is TGTGCCAGCCCACCAGGAGGACAGATCAATCAGCCCCAGCATTTT. Translating it yields CASPPGGQINQPQHF.

The chain joins TRBV6-1 to TRBJ1-6; a possible D gene is TRBD1 (5 bases). CDR1 is MNHNS, CDR2 SASEGT, per germline. V lost 6 bases and J lost 10, with 19 bases in between. The CDR3 totals 15 residues. CDR3 DNA sequence: TGTGCCAGCAGCGCCGGCGACAGTTTTCGATCACCCCTCCACTTT. It codes for CASSAGDSFRSPLHF.

With respect to this clonotype: A junction boundary mismatches the germline segment, possibly from a read error. The chain links TRBV29-1 to TRBJ1-1, with 9 bases identical to TRBD1. The CDR3 extends over 14 amino acids. In germline, CDR1 is SQVTM, CDR2 ANQGSEA. The CDR3 region is CSGADRGFSTEAFF. The CDR3 nucleotides read TGTAGTGGGGCTGACAGGGGGTTTAGTACTGAAGCTTTCTTT.

This clonotype was counted ten times or more. The genes are TRBV12-3 or TRBV12-4 and TRBJ2-7, with 7 nucleotides matching TRBD1. Trimming cost V 3 bases and J 3 bases; bases outside gene matches: 8. The CDR3 runs 15 residues. The CDR3 nucleotides are TGTGCCAGCAGTTTCGGACAGGTGCCATTCTACGAGCAGTACTTC. It codes for CASSFGQVPFYEQYF.

This clonotype was seen more than once but under ten times. A much larger clone is a single base away; this may be a read error. The rearrangement joins TRBV11-3 to TRBJ2-7; possible D gene TRBD2, 5 bases. The CDR3 sequence is 13 residues long. The germline gives CDR1 SGHNT, CDR2 YENEEA. The V and J ends lost 5 bases and 11 bases respectively, with 19 bases between them. CDR3 amino acids: CASSRGSSQTKYF. The CDR3 DNA reads as TGTGCCAGCAGCCGAGGGAGCTCTCAGACCAAGTACTTC.

This clonotype occurred many times. CDR3 sequence (DNA): TGTGCCAGCAGCTTGGTAGACAGAGGAGATGGCTACACCTTC. Amino acid sequence: CASSLVDRGDGYTF. This chain uses TRBV5-5 with TRBJ1-2, with a tentative D call TRBD1 (5 bases). The CDR3 totals 14 residues. Trimming left V 0 bases short and J 6 bases short, with 12 bases between. Looked up from germline, CDR1 is SGHKS and CDR2 is YYEKEE (reference sequence).

This clonotype was found a few times. This chain links TRBV19 with TRBJ2-1, with TRBD1 identical over 8 bases. Germline loops: CDR1 LNHDA, CDR2 SQIVND (reference sequence). J was trimmed by 13 bases and V by 1 base; bases with no gene match: 3. The CDR3 runs to 12 residues. As DNA, the CDR3 is TGTGCCAGTAGTATAGGGACAGGGTTACAGTTCTTC. Translated, it gives CASSIGTGLQFF.

This clonotype was picked up many times. The chain has TRBV2 and TRBJ2-7, with TRBD1 matching 8 bases. V shed 0 bases and J 3 bases; nucleotides not matched to a gene: 4. The V gene's germline CDR1 is SNHLY and CDR2 FYNNEI. The CDR3 runs 15 residues. The CDR3 reads CASSEAGQEFYEQYF. DNA for the CDR3: TGTGCCAGCAGTGAAGCGGGACAGGAGTTCTACGAGCAGTACTTC.

This clonotype was seen many times. CDR3 in amino acids: CSALTAIGDEQYF. DNA of the CDR3: TGCAGTGCTCTGACAGCAATTGGGGACGAGCAGTACTTC. The V and J genes are TRBV20-1 and TRBJ2-7; maybe TRBD1 (5 bases). This CDR3 contains 13 residues. The germline V gene has CDR1 DFQATT and CDR2 SNEGSKA (reference sequence). The V end was cut by 5 bases, the J end by 5 bases, with 16 bases between.

The table lists this clonotype with many counts. This chain links TRBV12-3 or TRBV12-4 with TRBJ2-3; a possible D gene is TRBD1 (6 bases). This CDR3 spans 12 amino acids. V lost 0 bases and J lost 13, with 11 bases in between. The DNA of the CDR3 is TGTGCCAGCAGTTTAGCACAGGGTGGCAAGTATTTT. Translation gives CASSLAQGGKYF.

This clonotype was recorded at least ten times. The chain couples TRBV29-1 to TRBJ1-2; D is unresolved. Germline loops: CDR1 SQVTM, CDR2 ANQGSEA. V lost 6 bases and J 4 bases, leaving 12 bases between the germline ends. This CDR3 has 12 amino acids. This CDR3 reads CSVKVGVYGYTF. The CDR3 DNA follows: TGCAGCGTCAAGGTTGGGGTCTATGGCTACACCTTC.

The table lists this clonotype with many counts. The chain combines TRBV14 with TRBJ1-1, with a weak D call TRBD1 (5 bases). The germline V gene encodes CDR1 SGHDN and CDR2 FVKESK. V was pared by 4 bases and J by 1 base, with 10 bases between. The CDR3 is 14 residues long. The CDR3 DNA reads TGTGCCAGCAGCCCCAGGGTGGCGAACACTGAAGCTTTCTTT. Residues: CASSPRVANTEAFF.

The chain combines TRBV20-1 with TRBJ2-5; tentative D call: TRBD2 (6 bases). This CDR3 has 14 residues. The V gene's germline CDR1 is DFQATT and CDR2 SNEGSKA (reference sequence). The CDR3, as DNA: TGCGGATGTGGGGGGACTTCAGTCATGGAGACCCAGTACTTC. Translating gives CGCGGTSVMETQYF.